This T cell receptor beta chain was captured by sequencing in a study of blood T cell repertoires in COVID-19. Study summary: Sites across the United States, Italy and Spain contributed samples from acute and convalescent COVID-19. T cells, B-cell-depleted T cells, or PBMCs supplied cDNA or gDNA.

CDR3 length: 12 amino acids. Trimming removed 3 bases at V and 8 bases at J, with 10 bases between. The V gene's germline CDR1 is LGHDT and CDR2 YNNKEL (reference sequence). In the original workflow: Estimates of nucleated cell counts were drawn from the amplification of reference gene primers. Only in-frame clones appear in the TCRdb table, and some are missing; sequencing was by immunoSEQ multiplex PCR. V and J calls plus clone size are reproduced from that table; the DNA served to infer D and trimming. This sample carries 210,000 or so clones, about 90% of them seen once, and the ten largest clones take roughly 2%.

This chain links TRBV3-1 (or the pseudogene TRBV3-2) with TRBJ1-1, with D possibly being TRBD1 (6 bases). The source material was peripheral blood. The origin of this receptor is a woman between 45 and 60 years old with acute or convalescent COVID-19. The CDR3 DNA reads TGTGCCAGCAGCCATACAGGGCGGGAAGCTTTCTTT. It yields the protein CASSHTGREAFF.